The 28 T cell receptor beta chains in this list originate from one sample, sequenced in a study of T cell repertoires in cytomegalovirus infection (dated by TCRdb to the late 2010s). The reads were generated on an Illumina HiSeq 1500. The raw public data were reprocessed by TCRdb itself: fastp quality trimming at Q25, MiXCR clonotype calling, in-frame beta chains only. Merged by CDR3 protein, the rows form single entries marked with the most common genes and DNA. This sample holds 100,000 to 150,000 distinct CDR3 sequences; about 24% were observed only once. 34% of the sample is taken by the ten largest. These receptors' targets are unknown. The sequenced sample was PBMCs, sequenced either directly or after in vitro stimulation (not recorded which). Receptor source: a human donor in good health (CMV status not recorded). Some clones in this sample may be carry-over from other donors' samples.

V is TRBV4-1 and J is TRBJ2-1; no firm D call. The CDR3 spans 13 residues. The V gene lost 4 bases and the J gene lost 0 bases, with 4 bases spanning the gap. CDR1 MGHRA and CDR2 YSYEKL come from the germline V gene. For the CDR3, the DNA is TGCGCCAGCAGCCTCTTCTCCTACAATGAGCAGTTCTTC. Its protein is CASSLFSYNEQFF.

This clonotype has at least ten counts. The chain has TRBV20-1 and TRBJ1-1; 8 positions match TRBD1. The CDR3 is made up of 12 amino acids. V shed 3 bases and J 12 bases; nucleotides not matched to a gene: 9. Germline V gene sequence: CDR1 DFQATT, CDR2 SNEGSKA (reference sequence). This CDR3 reads CSASSGGLRTFF. The DNA for the CDR3 is TGCAGTGCTAGTTCAGGGGGCCTTAGGACTTTCTTT.

The chain uses TRBV12-3 or TRBV12-4 and TRBJ2-1; a possible D gene is TRBD1 (5 bases). The CDR3 runs to 14 residues. V lost 6 bases and J 4 bases, leaving 13 bases between the germline ends. CDR3 protein: CASRTRTPYNEQFF. The DNA for the CDR3 is TGTGCCAGCAGAACCCGGACACCGTACAATGAGCAGTTCTTC.

This clonotype was seen at least ten times. This rearrangement joins TRBV7-2 to TRBJ2-5; 8 bases are shared with TRBD2. V gave up 8 bases and J gave up 5 bases; unmatched junction bases: 10. This CDR3 is built from 14 residues. Germline V lookup: CDR1 SGHTA, CDR2 FQGNSA. CDR3 protein: CASGRGSGSETQYF. In DNA, the CDR3 is TGTGCCAGCGGAAGGGGAAGCGGGAGTGAGACCCAGTACTTC.

This chain links TRBV30 with TRBJ2-3; D possibly corresponds to TRBD2 (6 bases). This CDR3 contains 13 residues. V lost 1 base and J 2 bases, leaving 7 bases between the germline ends. Germline CDR1 reads GTSNPN; CDR2 reads SVGIG (reference sequence). The CDR3 DNA reads as TGTGCCTGGAGTGCGGGAGTCACAGATACGCAGTATTTT. This gives the protein CAWSAGVTDTQYF.

This clonotype was picked up many times. The V and J genes are TRBV7-6 and TRBJ1-1; tentative D call: TRBD1 (5 bases). Trimming removed 2 bases from V and 4 bases from J, with 17 bases in between. Germline CDR1 and CDR2: SGHVS and FNYEAQ. This CDR3 is 16 amino acids long. CDR3 bases: TGTGCCAGCAGCTTACACCCACCTGCCCAGGGCACTGAAGCTTTCTTT. Encoded protein: CASSLHPPAQGTEAFF.

At least ten counts were recorded for this clonotype. The V and J genes are TRBV7-2 and TRBJ2-7, with TRBD2 matching 10 bases. The CDR3 extends over 15 amino acids. CDR1 and CDR2 (germline): SGHTA, FQGNSA. J was trimmed by 2 bases and V by 2 bases; bases with no gene match: 3. CDR3 loop: CASSLYLAGAYEQYF. The CDR3 nucleotides are TGTGCCAGCAGCTTATATCTAGCGGGAGCCTACGAGCAGTACTTC. The whole variable domain, remainder taken from reference TRBV7-2 and TRBJ2-7, is GAGVSQSPSNKVTEKGKDVELRCDPISGHTALYWYRQSLGQGLEFLIYFQGNSAPDKSGLPSDRFSAERTGGSVSTLTIQRTQQEDSAVYLCASSLYLAGAYEQYFGPGTRLTVT.

The V call is TRBV6-2 or TRBV6-3, the J call TRBJ1-5; 9 bases match TRBD1. Trimming took 6 bases from V and 4 from J; bases not matched to a gene: 7. Per the germline V gene, CDR1 is MNHEY and CDR2 is SVGEGT. The CDR3 covers 15 residues. The CDR3 nucleotides are TGTGCCAGCAGAACAACAGGGGGCGTGAATCAGCCCCAGCATTTT. Amino acids: CASRTTGGVNQPQHF.

This clonotype turned up a few times. The chain employs TRBV2 and TRBJ2-5; D not certain. The CDR3 is 14 amino acids. V lost 2 bases, J lost 0 bases, and 7 bases lay in between. Germline assignment: CDR1 SNHLY and CDR2 FYNNEI. The CDR3 nucleotides read TGTGCCAGCAGTGAAATTGACTACCAAGAGACCCAGTACTTC. It is translated as CASSEIDYQETQYF.

There are many counts of this clonotype. V is TRBV29-1 and J is TRBJ2-1; D is uncertain. Trimming cost V 6 bases and J 8 bases, with 20 bases left between them. The CDR3 is made up of 14 amino acids. Germline V gene sequence: CDR1 SQVTM, CDR2 ANQGSEA. The CDR3: CSVNGPHSGDEQFF. Written as DNA, the CDR3 is TGCAGCGTCAACGGGCCTCACAGTGGCGATGAGCAGTTCTTC.

This clonotype was counted at least ten times. The chain links TRBV6-1 to TRBJ1-2; no clear D. This CDR3 comprises 10 residues. Germline V gene data show CDR1 as MNHNS and CDR2 as SASEGT. Trimming left V 2 bases short and J 8 bases short, with 3 bases between. CDR3 sequence reads: CASSEFGYTF. CDR3 in DNA: TGTGCCAGCAGTGAATTCGGCTACACCTTC.

By its share, this clonotype is medium-sized (0.01 to 0.1%). V and J are TRBV6-2 or TRBV6-3 and TRBJ2-7, with no clear D. Between the trimmed V and J ends, which lost 4 bases and 6 bases, there was a span of 10 bases. Looked up from germline, CDR1 is MNHEY and CDR2 is SVGEGT. The CDR3 loop spans 12 amino acids. The chain's CDR3 is CASSSLSGEQYF. The CDR3 bases are TGTGCCAGCAGTTCTCTTTCTGGCGAGCAGTACTTC.

The genes are TRBV20-1 and TRBJ2-5; 11 nucleotides match TRBD2. The CDR3 loop spans 17 amino acids. V was clipped by 1 base and J by 3 bases; unmatched bases: 10. Germline V lookup: CDR1 DFQATT, CDR2 SNEGSKA (reference sequence). The CDR3 region is CSARGLPGLADKETQYF. CDR3 DNA sequence: TGCAGTGCTAGAGGTCTTCCGGGACTAGCGGATAAAGAGACCCAGTACTTC.

This clonotype was seen repeatedly, ten times or more. The chain combines TRBV7-2 with TRBJ2-3, with D possibly TRBD2 on 6 matching bases. The CDR3 sequence is 17 residues long. Germline-derived CDR1 and CDR2 are SGHTA and FQGNSA. Trimming shortened V by 5 bases and J by 6 bases, and 24 bases separated the two germline ends. CDR3 residues: CASSHMKPGVTRDTQYF. The DNA for the CDR3 is TGTGCCAGCAGCCACATGAAACCGGGGGTGACACGGGATACGCAGTATTTT.

This clonotype was found many times. V gene TRBV7-8 combines with J gene TRBJ2-7; 13 nucleotides align to TRBD2. J was trimmed by 5 bases and V by 3 bases; bases with no gene match: 4. Germline CDR1 is SGHVS and CDR2 is FQNEAQ. This CDR3 has 15 amino acids. The CDR3 reads CASSFQGLAGDEQYV. In nucleotides, the CDR3 is TGTGCCAGCAGCTTTCAAGGACTAGCGGGAGACGAGCAGTACGTC.

This clonotype was recorded many times. This sequence joins TRBV7-2 and TRBJ2-3, with D hard to call. This CDR3 has 12 amino acids. The germline gives CDR1 SGHTA, CDR2 FQGNSA. Trimming shortened V by 4 bases and J by 0 bases, and 2 bases separated the two germline ends. CDR3 coding DNA: TGTGCCAGCAGCTGGAGCACAGATACGCAGTATTTT. Its protein product is CASSWSTDTQYF.

Of note for this clonotype: Possible read error: a much larger clone is one base away. The J gene is TRBJ1-6, the V gene TRBV4-1; D gene ambiguous. In germline, CDR1 is MGHRA, CDR2 YSYEKL. The ends were cut back, 1 base at V and 6 bases at J, with 13 bases in the middle. There are 16 residues in the CDR3. DNA for the CDR3: TGCGCCAGCAGCCAAGTTGGGAGGCGGACTAATTCACCCCTCCACTTT. Protein: CASSQVGRRTNSPLHF.

This clonotype was recorded a few times. V gene TRBV6-2 or TRBV6-3 combines with J gene TRBJ2-7; D might be TRBD1 or TRBD2, each matching 5 bases. CDR1 is MNHEY and CDR2 is SVGEGT in the germline V gene. This CDR3 contains 12 residues. Trimming shortened V by 4 bases and J by 7 bases, and 11 bases separated the two germline ends. The CDR3 DNA reads TGTGCCAGCAGTTTGGGACGTTTGGAGCAGTACTTC. Translating gives CASSLGRLEQYF.

In its sample, this clonotype was seen many times. J is TRBJ2-2 and V is TRBV11-2, with 8 bases identical to TRBD1. With V trimmed by 0 bases and J by 5 bases, 5 bases remained unmatched. The CDR3 contains 16 residues. In germline, CDR1 is SGHAT, CDR2 FQNNGV. CDR3 in amino acids: CASSLDRTGRTGELFF. CDR3 DNA sequence: TGTGCCAGCAGCTTAGATAGGACAGGGAGGACCGGGGAGCTGTTTTTT.

This clonotype was recorded a few times. The chain is built from TRBV7-9 and TRBJ1-5, with 7 bases identical to TRBD1. The V gene's germline CDR1 is SEHNR and CDR2 FQNEAQ (reference sequence). This CDR3 spans 15 amino acids. Unmatched junction bases numbered 2, after V lost 0 bases and J lost 3 bases. Here the CDR3 reads CASSLAGQINQPQHF. The CDR3 nucleotides are TGTGCCAGCAGCTTAGCGGGACAGATCAATCAGCCCCAGCATTTT.

Here the CDR3 reads CASTLGRTSGLYLNEQFF. In DNA form, the CDR3 reads TGTGCCAGCACCCTCGGACGGACTAGCGGGTTATACCTCAATGAGCAGTTCTTC. The genes are TRBV12-3 or TRBV12-4 and TRBJ2-1; TRBD2 aligns across 11 bases. Trimming took 7 bases from V and 6 from J; bases not matched to a gene: 17. The CDR3 is 18 amino acids.

The rearrangement uses TRBV10-2 and TRBJ1-5; D may be TRBD1 (5 bases). CDR3 size: 12 residues. V was trimmed by 7 bases and J by 6 bases, leaving 10 bases between them. CDR1 and CDR2 (germline): WSHSY, SAAADI. DNA of the CDR3: TGCGCCAGCACTCCAGGGTTTCAGCCCCAGCATTTT. Encoded protein: CASTPGFQPQHF.

J is TRBJ2-7 and V is TRBV6-2 or TRBV6-3; D not certain. The CDR3 sequence is 12 residues long. Germline values: CDR1 MNHEY, CDR2 SVGEGT. V lost 1 base and J lost 2, with 3 bases in between. CDR3 residues: CASSYLAYEQYF. CDR3 DNA: TGTGCCAGCAGTTACTTAGCCTACGAGCAGTACTTC.

Only a few counts were recorded for this clonotype. The chain joins TRBV15 to TRBJ2-7; possibly TRBD2 for D (6 bases). Germline V gives CDR1 LNHNV, CDR2 YYDKDF (reference sequence). There are 15 residues in the CDR3. Trimming cost V 0 bases and J 6 bases, with 15 bases left between them. Written as DNA, the CDR3 is TGTGCCACCAGCAGAGATAGGGCGACTAGGTCCGAGCAGTACGTC. Residues: CATSRDRATRSEQYV.

The chain combines TRBV5-4 with TRBJ1-1, with 8 bases that match TRBD1. Germline values: CDR1 SGHNT, CDR2 YYREEE (reference sequence). The CDR3 covers 14 residues. The V segment lost 1 base and the J segment 5 bases; nucleotides outside the gene matches: 4. CDR3 DNA sequence: TGTGCCAGCAGCTTGTCAACAGGGGGGACTGAAGCTTTCTTT. This translates into CASSLSTGGTEAFF. The full variable domain, completed using reference TRBV5-4 and TRBJ1-1, is ETGVTQSPTHLIKTRGQQVTLRCSSQSGHNTVSWYQQALGQGPQFIFQYYREEENGRGNFPPRFSGLQFPNYSSELNVNALELDDSALYLCASSLSTGGTEAFFGQGTRLTVV.

The rearrangement links TRBV7-8 to TRBJ2-2, with D tentatively TRBD1 (6 bases). This CDR3 contains 16 residues. Germline CDR1 is SGHVS and CDR2 is FQNEAQ. V lost 5 bases and J lost 5, with 18 bases in between. The DNA of the CDR3 is TGTGCCAGCAGCCCCTATGGTACAGGGTGGACCGGGGAGCTGTTTTTT. It translates to CASSPYGTGWTGELFF.

The V gene is TRBV25-1, the J gene TRBJ1-4; 7 bases agree with TRBD1. The J segment lost 4 bases and the V segment lost 8 bases, leaving 7 bases of the junction unmatched. The CDR3 contains 14 residues. Germline CDR1 MGHDK, CDR2 SYGVNS. The CDR3 coding sequence is TGTGCCAGCTCTCCGGGACAGCGTAATGAAAAACTGTTTTTT. This codes for CASSPGQRNEKLFF.

A word on this clonotype: The DNA is left out, because the CDR3 cannot be placed on it with certainty; the CDR3 is given as TCRdb lists it. This sequence joins TRBV7-5 and TRBJ1-5; the table assigns TRBD1, which was not confirmed against the DNA. TRBV7-5 is labeled a pseudogene. The CDR3 sequence runs 23 residues, both termini included. This chain's CDR3 is CISVPEAVGEGQGFNRSNQPQHF.